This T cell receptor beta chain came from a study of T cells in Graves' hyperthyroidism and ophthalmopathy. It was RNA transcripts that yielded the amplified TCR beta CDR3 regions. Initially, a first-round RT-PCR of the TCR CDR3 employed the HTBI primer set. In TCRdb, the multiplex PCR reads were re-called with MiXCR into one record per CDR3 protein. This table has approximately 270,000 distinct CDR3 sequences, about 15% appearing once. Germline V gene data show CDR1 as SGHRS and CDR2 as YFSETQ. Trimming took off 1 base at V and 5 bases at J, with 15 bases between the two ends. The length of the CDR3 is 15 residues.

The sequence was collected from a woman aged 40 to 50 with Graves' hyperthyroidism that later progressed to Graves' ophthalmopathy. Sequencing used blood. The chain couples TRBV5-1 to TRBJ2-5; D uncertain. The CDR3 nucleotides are TGCGCCAGCAGCTTGTCTGTTGGGTTTTCGGAGACCCAGTACTTC. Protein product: CASSLSVGFSETQYF.